The T cell receptor (beta chain) under discussion was sequenced for a study of blood T cell repertoires in COVID-19. For the study at large: COVID-19 samples, acute and convalescent, were from the United States, Italy and Spain.

Under the authors' procedure: For nucleated cells, counts were estimated from reference gene primer amplification. TCRdb's table, derived via immunoSEQ multiplex PCR, lists solely in-frame clones and lacks some. V and J calls and clone size follow that table, whereas D and trimming were derived from the DNA. The sample records about 190,000 clones, 86% being singletons. Participants were aged roughly 18 to 89 years from around 25 US areas. This TCR derives from a woman aged 35 to 49 in a cohort exposed to, infected with or recovered from COVID-19 (not recorded which). Sequenced input: PBMCs or T cells enriched from blood (not recorded which).

CDR3 nucleotides: TGCGCCAGCAGCTCCGGACAGGGAGGAGAAAAACTGTTTTTT. Encoded protein: CASSSGQGGEKLFF. The chain joins TRBV5-1 to TRBJ1-4; 8 positions agree with TRBD1. Germline V gene data show CDR1 as SGHRS and CDR2 as YFSETQ. This CDR3 is built from 14 residues. Germline trimming cut 3 bases from V and 8 bases from J; bases unmatched to any gene: 6. The full variable domain, with the rest looked up from reference TRBV5-1 and TRBJ1-4, is KAGVTQTPRYLIKTRGQQVTLSCSPISGHRSVSWYQQTPGQGLQFLFEYFSETQRNKGNFPGRFSGRQFSNSRSEMNVSTLELGDSALYLCASSSGQGGEKLFFGSGTQLSVL.